The entry below describes one T cell receptor (beta chain). This entry comes from a study of radiotherapy plus CTLA-4 blockade in lung cancer. Repertoires were generated with immunoSEQ multiplex PCR, while TCRdb's copy carries only in-frame clones and drops some. The sample contains 35,000 to 40,000 clones, approximately 83% of which appear only once. The CDR3 sequence is 15 residues long. The J segment lost 2 bases and the V segment lost 3 bases, leaving 5 bases of the junction unmatched. Germline loops: CDR1 LNHDA, CDR2 SQIVND (reference sequence). The chain employs TRBV19 and TRBJ2-7, with 9 bases lining up with TRBD1. Sequenced material: peripheral blood, taken from a patient treated with radiotherapy plus ipilimumab. This clonotype was obtained from a human donor with non-small cell lung cancer whose response to radiotherapy plus ipilimumab could not be evaluated. The CDR3 DNA follows: TGTGCCAGTAGTATTGGGACAGGGTTTCCCTACGAGCAGTACTTC. Amino acids: CASSIGTGFPYEQYF.